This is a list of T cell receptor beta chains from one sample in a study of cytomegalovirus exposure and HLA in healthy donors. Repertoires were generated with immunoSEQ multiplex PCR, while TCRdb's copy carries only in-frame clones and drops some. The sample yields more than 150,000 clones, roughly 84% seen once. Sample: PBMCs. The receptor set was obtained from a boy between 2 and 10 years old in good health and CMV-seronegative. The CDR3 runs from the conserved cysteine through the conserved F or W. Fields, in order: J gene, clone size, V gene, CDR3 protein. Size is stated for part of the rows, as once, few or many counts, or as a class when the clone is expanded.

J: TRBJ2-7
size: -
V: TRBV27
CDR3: CASSFLGGRQYF

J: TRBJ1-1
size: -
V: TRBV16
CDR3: CASSQGRGKDTEAFF

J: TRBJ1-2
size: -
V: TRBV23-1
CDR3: CASSPTGKHGYTF

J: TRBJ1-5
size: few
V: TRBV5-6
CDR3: CASSEGTGVNQPQHF

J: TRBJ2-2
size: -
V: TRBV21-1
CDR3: CASSKLTSSDTGELFF

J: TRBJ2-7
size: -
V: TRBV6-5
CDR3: CASSRLAGVIYEQYF

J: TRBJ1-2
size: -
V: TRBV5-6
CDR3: CASSFGGSGRYGYTF

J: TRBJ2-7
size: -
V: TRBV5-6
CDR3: CASSLITGDEYF

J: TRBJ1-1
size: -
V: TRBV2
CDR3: CASSADREDTEAFF

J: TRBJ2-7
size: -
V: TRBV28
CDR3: CASSFSGYGLAQDEQYF

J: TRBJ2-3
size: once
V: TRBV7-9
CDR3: CASSLLTSGSLTTDTQYF

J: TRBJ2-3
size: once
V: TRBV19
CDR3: CASSPGTSGSLVDTQYF

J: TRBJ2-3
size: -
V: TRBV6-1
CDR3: CASSPWTSGTDTQYF

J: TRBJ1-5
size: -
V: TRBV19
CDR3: CASSITPGNQPQHF

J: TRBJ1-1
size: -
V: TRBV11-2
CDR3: CASSLGPMNTEAFF

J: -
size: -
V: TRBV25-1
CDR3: CASGTSGSYEQYF

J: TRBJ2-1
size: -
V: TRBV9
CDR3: CASSVKGQNYNEQFF

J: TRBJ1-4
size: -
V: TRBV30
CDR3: CAWTGGADEKLFF

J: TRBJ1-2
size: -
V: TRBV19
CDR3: CASSQATYLQANYGYTF

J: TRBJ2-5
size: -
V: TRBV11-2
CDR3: CASSPRTSFFQETQYF

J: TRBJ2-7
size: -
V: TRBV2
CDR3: CASSAQQGSYEQYF

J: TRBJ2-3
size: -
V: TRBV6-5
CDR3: CASSYASGGTDTQYF

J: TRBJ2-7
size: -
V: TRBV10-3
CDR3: CAISEYSGSYEQYF

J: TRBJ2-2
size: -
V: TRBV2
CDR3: CASLARGGKGTGELFF

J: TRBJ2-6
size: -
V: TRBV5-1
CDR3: CASSSLWQGPSGANVLTF

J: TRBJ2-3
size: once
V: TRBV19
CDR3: CASTPRGRASRDTQYF

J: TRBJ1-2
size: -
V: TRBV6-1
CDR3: CASSERRGAYGYTF

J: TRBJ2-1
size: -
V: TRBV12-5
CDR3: CASGPGTTYNEQFF

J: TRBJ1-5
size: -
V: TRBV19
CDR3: CASSILNQPQHF

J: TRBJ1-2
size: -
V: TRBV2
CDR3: CASISNANYGYTF

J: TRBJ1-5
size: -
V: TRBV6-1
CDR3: CASGYLTGVNQPQHF

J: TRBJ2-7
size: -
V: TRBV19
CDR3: CASSSQGSYEQYF

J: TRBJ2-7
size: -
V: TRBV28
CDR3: CASSLAGGYEQYF

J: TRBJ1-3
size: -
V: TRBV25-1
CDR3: CASSEVRGGNTIYF

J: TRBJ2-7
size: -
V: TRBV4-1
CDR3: CASSPRGSSSSYEQYF

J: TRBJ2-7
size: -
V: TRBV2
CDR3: CASSDWTGVYEQYF

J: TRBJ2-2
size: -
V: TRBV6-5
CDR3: CASSYSTGLTGELFF

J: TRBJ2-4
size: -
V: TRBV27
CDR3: CASSRLPRGSNIQYF

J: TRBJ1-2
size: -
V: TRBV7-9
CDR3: CASSSGQYGYTF

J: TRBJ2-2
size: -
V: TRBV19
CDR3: CASSINRGIGGELFF

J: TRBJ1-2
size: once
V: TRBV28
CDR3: CASITLTANYGYTF

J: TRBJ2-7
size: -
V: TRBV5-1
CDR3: CASSLGGRSDEQYF

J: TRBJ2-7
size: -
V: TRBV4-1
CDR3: CASSQGSPMYEQYF

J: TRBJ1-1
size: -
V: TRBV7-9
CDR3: CASSLNHRQGNTEAFF

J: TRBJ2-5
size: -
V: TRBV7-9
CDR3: CASLGTGGGETQYF

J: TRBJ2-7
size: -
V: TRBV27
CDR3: CSTQGTAYEQYF

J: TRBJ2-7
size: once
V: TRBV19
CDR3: CASGEGKLSYEQYF

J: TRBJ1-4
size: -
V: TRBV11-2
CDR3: CASSSRGLRQSLFF

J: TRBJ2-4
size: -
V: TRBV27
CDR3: CASSLVGGAKNIQYF

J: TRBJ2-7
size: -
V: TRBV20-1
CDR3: CSAARGHEQYF

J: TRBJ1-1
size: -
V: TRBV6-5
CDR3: CASSLYRGNTEAFF

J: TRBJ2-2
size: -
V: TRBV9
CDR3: CASSVATSGASTGELFF

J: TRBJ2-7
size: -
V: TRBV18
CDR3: CASSPVAGGYEQYF

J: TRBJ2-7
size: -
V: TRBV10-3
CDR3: CAIREGLAVSYEQYF

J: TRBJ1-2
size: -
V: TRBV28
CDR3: CATRIKLQGWKNGYTF

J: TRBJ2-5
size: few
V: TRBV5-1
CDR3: CASSLGSFQETQYF

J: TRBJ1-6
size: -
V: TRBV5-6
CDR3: CASSKPVDRNSPLHF